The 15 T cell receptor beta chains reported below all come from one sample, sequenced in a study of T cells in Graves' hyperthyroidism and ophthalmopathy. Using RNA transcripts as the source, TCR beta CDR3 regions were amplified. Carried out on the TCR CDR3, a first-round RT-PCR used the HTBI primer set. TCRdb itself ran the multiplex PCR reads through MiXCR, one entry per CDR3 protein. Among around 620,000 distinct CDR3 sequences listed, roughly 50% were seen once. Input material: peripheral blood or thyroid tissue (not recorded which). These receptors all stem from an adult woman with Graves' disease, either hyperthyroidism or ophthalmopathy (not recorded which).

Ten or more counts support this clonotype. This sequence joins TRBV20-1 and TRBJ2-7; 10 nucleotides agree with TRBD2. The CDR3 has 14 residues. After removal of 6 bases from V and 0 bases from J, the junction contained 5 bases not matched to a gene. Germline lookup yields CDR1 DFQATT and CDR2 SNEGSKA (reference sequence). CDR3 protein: CSAIIAGGSYEQYF. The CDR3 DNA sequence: TGCAGTGCCATTATAGCGGGAGGCTCCTACGAGCAGTACTTC.

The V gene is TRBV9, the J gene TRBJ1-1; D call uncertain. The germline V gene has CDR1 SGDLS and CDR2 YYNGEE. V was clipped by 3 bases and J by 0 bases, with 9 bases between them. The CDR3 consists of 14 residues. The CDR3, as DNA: TGTGCCAGCAGCGCGTCAGGCTTGAACACTGAAGCTTTCTTT. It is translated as CASSASGLNTEAFF.

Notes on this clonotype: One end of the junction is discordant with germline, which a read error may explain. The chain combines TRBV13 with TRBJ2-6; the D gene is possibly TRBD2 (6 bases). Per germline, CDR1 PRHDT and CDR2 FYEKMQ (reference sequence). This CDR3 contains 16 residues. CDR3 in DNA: TGTGCCAGCAGCTTGGACGGGGGTTACGAGGCCAACGCCCTGACTTTC. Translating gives CASSLDGGYEANALTF.

The CDR3 is CASSQDVNGLGKLFF. CDR3 coding DNA: TGTGCCAGCAGCCAAGATGTTAATGGTTTGGGAAAACTGTTTTTT. The V call is TRBV3-1, the J call TRBJ1-4; D gene uncertain. V shed 0 bases and J shed 10 bases, with 15 bases lying between them. From germline, CDR1 is LGHDT and CDR2 YNNKEL (reference sequence). CDR3 length equals 15 residues.

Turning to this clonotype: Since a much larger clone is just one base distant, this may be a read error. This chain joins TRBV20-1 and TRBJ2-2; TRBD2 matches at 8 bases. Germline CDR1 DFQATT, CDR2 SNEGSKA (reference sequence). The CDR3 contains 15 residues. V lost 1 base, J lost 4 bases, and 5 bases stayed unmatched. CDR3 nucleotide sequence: TGCAGTGCTAGAGGTAGCGGGACGAGCACCGGGGAGCTGTTTTTT. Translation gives CSARGSGTSTGELFF.

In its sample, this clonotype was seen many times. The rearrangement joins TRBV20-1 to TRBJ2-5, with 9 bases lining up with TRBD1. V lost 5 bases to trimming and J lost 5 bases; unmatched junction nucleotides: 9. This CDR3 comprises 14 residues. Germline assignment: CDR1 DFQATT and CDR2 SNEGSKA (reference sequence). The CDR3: CSALQGALYETQYF. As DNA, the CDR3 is TGCAGTGCTTTACAGGGGGCGCTTTATGAGACCCAGTACTTC.

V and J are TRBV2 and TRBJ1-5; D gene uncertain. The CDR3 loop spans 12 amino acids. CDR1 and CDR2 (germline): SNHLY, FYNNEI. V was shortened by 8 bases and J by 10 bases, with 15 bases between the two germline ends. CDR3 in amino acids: CASLDRVGPQHF. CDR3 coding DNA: TGTGCCAGCTTAGATAGGGTCGGTCCCCAGCATTTT.

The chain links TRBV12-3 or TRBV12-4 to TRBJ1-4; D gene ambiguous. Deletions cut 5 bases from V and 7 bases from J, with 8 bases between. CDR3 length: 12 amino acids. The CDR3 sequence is CASSGSFEKLFF. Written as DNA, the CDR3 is TGTGCCAGCAGTGGGAGCTTTGAAAAACTGTTTTTT.

In DNA, the CDR3 is TGTGCCAGCAGCTTAGGGCAGCCGGGGAGCTCCTACGAGCAGTACTTC. Amino acid sequence: CASSLGQPGSSYEQYF. This chain uses TRBV7-9 with TRBJ2-7, with D perhaps TRBD2 (5 bases). V was shortened by 1 base and J by 0 bases, with 13 bases between the two germline ends. Germline V gene data show CDR1 as SEHNR and CDR2 as FQNEAQ (reference sequence). The CDR3 covers 16 residues.

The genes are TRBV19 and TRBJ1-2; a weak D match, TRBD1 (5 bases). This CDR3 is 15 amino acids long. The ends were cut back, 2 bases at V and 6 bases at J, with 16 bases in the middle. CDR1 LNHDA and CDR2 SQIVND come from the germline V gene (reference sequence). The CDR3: CASSIPGGSVDGYTF. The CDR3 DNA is TGTGCCAGTAGTATACCGGGGGGTAGCGTCGATGGCTACACCTTC.

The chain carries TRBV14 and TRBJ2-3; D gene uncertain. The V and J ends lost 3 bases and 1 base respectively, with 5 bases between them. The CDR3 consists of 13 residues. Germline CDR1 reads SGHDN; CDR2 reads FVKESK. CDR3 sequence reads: CASSHQGTDTQYF. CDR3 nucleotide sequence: TGTGCCAGCAGCCACCAAGGCACAGATACGCAGTATTTT.

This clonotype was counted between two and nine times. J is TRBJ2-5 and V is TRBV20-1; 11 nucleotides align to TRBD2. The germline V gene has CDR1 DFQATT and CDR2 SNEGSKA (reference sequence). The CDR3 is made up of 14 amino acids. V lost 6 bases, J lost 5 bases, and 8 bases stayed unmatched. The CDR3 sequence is CSATSGSRLETQYF. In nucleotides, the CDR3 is TGCAGTGCAACTAGCGGGAGTCGTTTGGAGACCCAGTACTTC.

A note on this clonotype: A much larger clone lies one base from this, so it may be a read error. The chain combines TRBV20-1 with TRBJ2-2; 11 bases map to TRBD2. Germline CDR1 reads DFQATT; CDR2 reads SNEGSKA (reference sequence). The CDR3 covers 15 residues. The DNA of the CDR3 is TGCGGTGCTAGGGAAACTAGCGGGAGTCGCGGGGAGCTGTTTTTT. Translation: CGARETSGSRGELFF.

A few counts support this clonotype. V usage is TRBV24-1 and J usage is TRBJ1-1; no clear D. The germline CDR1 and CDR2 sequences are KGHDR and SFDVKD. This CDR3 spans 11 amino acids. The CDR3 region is CATGSAAEAFF. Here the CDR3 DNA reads TGTGCTACCGGATCGGCGGCTGAAGCTTTCTTT.

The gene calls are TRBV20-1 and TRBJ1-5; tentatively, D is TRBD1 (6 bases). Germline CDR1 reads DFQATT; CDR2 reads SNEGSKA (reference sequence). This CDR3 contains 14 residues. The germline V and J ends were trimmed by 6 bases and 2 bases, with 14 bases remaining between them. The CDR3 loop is CSAWGQLRNQPQHF. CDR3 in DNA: TGCAGTGCATGGGGGCAGTTACGCAATCAGCCCCAGCATTTT.